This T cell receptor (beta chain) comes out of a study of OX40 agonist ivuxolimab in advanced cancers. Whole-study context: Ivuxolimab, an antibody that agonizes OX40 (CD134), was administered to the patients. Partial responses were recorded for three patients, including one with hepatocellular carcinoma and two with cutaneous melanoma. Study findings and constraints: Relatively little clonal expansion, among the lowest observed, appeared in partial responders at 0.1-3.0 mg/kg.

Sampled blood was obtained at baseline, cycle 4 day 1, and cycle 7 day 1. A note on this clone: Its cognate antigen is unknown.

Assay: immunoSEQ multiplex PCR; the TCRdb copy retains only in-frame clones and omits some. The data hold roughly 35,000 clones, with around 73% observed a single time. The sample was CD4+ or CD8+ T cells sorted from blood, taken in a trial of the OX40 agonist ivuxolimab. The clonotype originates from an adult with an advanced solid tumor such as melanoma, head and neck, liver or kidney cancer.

The CDR3 DNA follows: TGTGCCACCTCCCCTGTGGGGGGGGAGCAGTTCTTC. Encoded protein: CATSPVGGEQFF. The chain uses TRBV28 and TRBJ2-1; 7 bases are shared with TRBD2. V shed 10 bases, J shed 10 bases, and the junction held 10 bases outside the gene matches. CDR1 is MDHEN and CDR2 is SYDVKM in the germline V gene. The CDR3 has 12 residues.